The table lists the clone carrying this T cell receptor beta chain with many counts. J gave up 9 bases and V 6 bases, and 7 bases lay outside the gene matches. The CDR3 has 14 residues. These data originate in a study of T cells in Graves' hyperthyroidism and ophthalmopathy. Amplification of TCR beta CDR3 regions used RNA as the template. TCR CDR3 regions were first amplified by RT-PCR with HTBI primers. One entry per CDR3 protein results from TCRdb running MiXCR on the multiplex PCR reads. This sample has 300,000 to 450,000 distinct CDR3 sequences; roughly 13% occur once, and the top ten carry about 10%.

This clonotype was sampled from a woman between 55 and 75 years old with Graves' hyperthyroidism. Sequenced: blood. The gene calls are TRBV12-3 or TRBV12-4 and TRBJ2-1; 11 nucleotides line up with TRBD2. CDR3 coding DNA: TGTGCCAGCAGCCCACCTCTAGCGGGAGGTGAGCAGTTCTTC. It encodes CASSPPLAGGEQFF.